The sequence of this T cell receptor beta chain was determined in a study of control samples from healthy donors and cancer patients (TCRdb year 2020). The CDR3 goes from the cysteine to the phenylalanine over 16 residues. Just CDR3 DNA is preserved here, 48 bases in frame from base 1. V is pruned by 2 bases and J by 0 bases, leaving 1 base of the junction without a gene match. Library creation used the immunoSEQ multiplex PCR assay. TCRdb's version of the immuneACCESS table is confined to in-frame rearrangements and falls short of the full clone set. An unresolved V gene accounts for under half of the shortfall where checked; the remainder is of unknown origin. The sample includes roughly 190,000 clones, with around 92% observed a single time. The ten largest clonotypes hold about 1.4% of the sample. Concerning this clone itself: Its antigen is currently not known. Base qualities were left out, and no much larger clone turns up one base away.

The sequence links TRBV23-1 to TRBJ2-2; 9 central nucleotides agree with TRBD1. TRBV23-1 is placed among ORFs of uncertain function. Sequencing used blood. This TCR was sampled from a woman younger than 45 in good health. The sequence in DNA is TGCGCCAGCAGTCAAACAGGGGGCCCGAACACCGGGGAGCTGTTTTTT. Translated, it gives CASSQTGGPNTGELFF.